The entry below describes one TCR beta chain. In this sample, this clone turned up a few times. The antigen it binds to is not known. No per-base quality is available; no much larger clone lies one base away. The cohort consisted of 650 to 700 healthy bone marrow donors. At the time of sampling, every cohort member was nominally healthy, though immune exposures that went unrecorded were likely present. The donor tested CMV seropositive and was one of the 289 seropositive cohort members. Every donor gave a peripheral blood sample, and the peripheral blood mononuclear cells from that sample were used for TCR beta sequencing. Genomic DNA extraction from the blood cell samples was performed with the Qiagen DNeasy Blood Extraction Kit. From cysteine to phenylalanine, the CDR3 is 15 amino acids long. The sequence is cut down to CDR3 DNA, 45 bases in frame from base 1. From a lookup of the germline V gene, CDR1 and CDR2 are SGHDT and YYEEEE. V and J are truncated by 4 bases and 1 base respectively, leaving an intervening sequence of 9 bases.

The library was generated by the immunoSEQ multiplex PCR assay. For the multiplex PCR, a mixture combining 60 forward primers for TCR Vbeta segments and 13 reverse primers for TCR Jbeta segments was used. Amplification of the CDR3 region of rearranged TCR beta genes was performed with a multiplex PCR assay on genomic DNA. The Illumina HiSeq System was used to sequence the amplified TCR beta libraries as 87-base-pair reads. On the study's bioinformatics: In a later analysis, some 80 million unique TCR beta chains were counted across the roughly 670 repertoires, and roughly 11 million of these chains were shared by at least two donors. Raw reads were error-corrected and collapsed into unique sequences by a nearest-neighbor algorithm in which closely related sequences were merged to remove PCR and sequencing errors. V, D and J gene segments were assigned by aligning CDR3 sequences to IMGT reference sequences. For a sequence to be retained, a match of at least six nucleotides to both a V gene segment and a J gene segment was required. Rearrangements were called productive when the CDR3 lacked stop codons and stayed in frame with V and J; all others were non-productive. CDR3 was defined according to IMGT convention as the region running from the second conserved V-encoded cysteine to the conserved J-encoded phenylalanine. The earlier analysis of 587 of the donors excluded any sequence lacking an unambiguous match to a single V gene segment. In an earlier analysis of about 590 of the donors, a V segment was called functional when productive rearrangements were above 56.7%, and segregating when the standard deviation between donors exceeded 5%. A statistical classification framework was built to diagnose cytomegalovirus status from the catalog of TCR beta chain sequences. A later analysis assigned V and J genes by comparing TCR nucleotide sequences with IMGT/GENE-DB human TR gene sequences. A later analysis assigned CDR3 sequences and most-parsimonious VDJ recombination scenarios with the TCRdist pipeline. In a later analysis, every TCR beta chain was defined by the combination of its CDR3 amino acid sequence and its V-gene family, and reads without a unique V-gene family were dropped. In a later analysis, several hundred highly shared, low-generation-probability nucleotide sequences were removed to address suspected cross-contamination and a sequencing artifact. In a later analysis, a clonal expansion index was calculated for each public chain from normalized within-repertoire ranks of inferred template counts. In a later analysis, generation probabilities were computed with a VDJ recombination model fitted to out-of-frame rearrangements, and the resulting probabilities were checked against IGoR. In a later analysis, TCR-TCR, TCR-HLA and TCR-CMV co-occurrence was scored with hypergeometric tests, and a repertoire-size bias correction was applied to TCR pairs. False discovery rates were estimated in a later analysis by permuting HLA or CMV assignments 20 times. In a later analysis, co-occurring TCRs were grouped with DBSCAN, and TCRdist sequence similarity was added when clustering was performed within HLA-allele-positive subsets. For co-occurrence clustering, repertoires with fewer than 30,000 or more than 120,000 public chains were excluded, along with four or five repertoires with anomalous nucleotide sharing. TCRdb took over this immuneACCESS table, retaining in-frame rearrangements with V and J assigned. Such tables are incomplete; in checked studies, under half of the missing clones stem from an unresolved V gene, and the remainder is unexplained. D and trimming come from the DNA, and the V and J calls and clone size come from that table. Present in this sample are under 200,000 clones, around 75% of which were seen just once. The ten biggest clones cover 4.5% to 7.5% of the sample.

This sample is drawn from a study of cytomegalovirus exposure and HLA in healthy donors (dated by TCRdb to about 2017). Study-wide context: An earlier analysis of a few hundred of the donors reported about 300 Gb of sequence data and 90 million to 120 million unique TCR beta sequences obtained from 150 million to 200 million T cells. The aim of the study was to test whether cataloging public T cell receptors could identify signatures of past pathogen exposure. A later genetic analysis took genome-wide SNP genotypes for about 65% of the 666 donors and used that subset as a discovery cohort. A later analysis re-analyzed previously published TCR beta repertoires from roughly 630 donors and added high-resolution HLA genotyping to study TCR occurrence patterns. Around 300 gigabases of sequencing data and 78 million or so unique TCR sequences were included in an early release covering around 650 HLA-typed donors. Every repertoire in the discovery cohort had been generated on one and the same sequencing platform. The study combined high-throughput TCR immunosequencing, statistical association of individual TCRs with disease status, and machine learning to predict cytomegalovirus infection status. Rather than drawing on any new phenotypic data, the later analysis identified candidate immune exposures from TCR beta sequences and the way those sequences occurred across donors. Donor age, sex, ethnicity and CMV serostatus were compiled together with the repertoire data. Typing coverage differed by locus: A, B, C, DRB1 and DQB1 were typed in about 620-630 donors, DQA1 in 522, DPA1 in 600 to 610, and DPB1 in just under 490. In addition to the first cohort of roughly 670 subjects, a separate validation cohort of 130 or so different subjects was used. Class I and class II HLA loci were covered by the typing at four-digit resolution. Because of strong linkage in the cohort, roughly five DR-DQ haplotypes were treated as single units for association and clustering. The genetic ancestry cluster associated with self-reported Caucasian donors included 65% to 90% of the 398 genotyped donors. To decide whether each TCR beta V gene segment behaved as functional or pseudogenic, an earlier analysis of fewer than 750 of the donors relied on high-throughput TCR beta sequencing. Among several hundred genotyped donors of the cohort, an average of approximately 240,000 unique TCR beta nucleotide sequences was sequenced per donor, of which roughly 17% were non-productive. The T cell repertoires of 666 subjects were profiled by immunosequencing and related to cytomegalovirus serostatus.

What the work shows at the level of the full study, not this receptor alone: Because counts were too low, more than 15 rarely observed V segments, including chromosome 9 orphons, were excluded from the earlier analysis of some 540 of the donors. The classifier was reported to diagnose cytomegalovirus status with high specificity and sensitivity in both the original cohort and the validation cohort. In a later genetic analysis, a missense DCLRE1C variant was associated with V-gene and J-gene trimming of TCR beta chains, and the association was replicated in an independent cohort. In the study, around 150 TCR beta chains were listed as associated with cytomegalovirus. Linkage disequilibrium might explain the correlated functional status among segregating V segments, but an unknown experimental factor could not be ruled out. In a later analysis, TCR association rates were found to vary across HLA loci, with the most associated TCRs seen for DRB1 alleles and the fewest for HLA-C alleles. A few of the identified cytomegalovirus-associated TCR beta chains were confirmed in vitro to be specific for cytomegalovirus antigens. When HLA alleles, especially DR and DQ, strongly co-occurred, TCR associations were difficult to assign to individual alleles. A cluster of highly shared sequence variants was judged likely to be a technical artifact of the sequencing pipeline. The authors suggested that the approach could potentially be generalized to other disease states and immunological phenotypes. According to a later analysis, parvovirus B19, influenza, CMV and Epstein-Barr virus appeared linked to several top co-occurrence clusters. A further reported finding was that TCR beta sequences accurately predicted the HLA-A and HLA-B alleles for most subjects in the first cohort. In a later analysis, most CMV-associated TCR beta chains were found to appear HLA-restricted, with HLA associations seemingly driven largely by CMV exposure. Broadly in line with IMGT annotations, most TCR beta V segments showed up in productive rearrangements about 87% or about 30% of the time in an earlier analysis of a few hundred of the donors. Some IMGT-functional V segments, including TRBV6-2 and TRBV6-3, could not be told apart with the 87-base-pair reads, so those segments were excluded. Most TCR sequences were observed very rarely across donors, whereas some public TCRs were present in many individuals. In a later genetic analysis, fewer N-insertions in productive TCRs were reported among donors in an Asian-associated ancestry cluster than the roughly 700-donor mean. In a later analysis, HLA-associated TCR beta chains were found to be more clonally expanded and to have lower generation probabilities than equally common non-associated chains. A later analysis associated roughly 17,000 TCR beta sequences with specific HLA alleles at a false discovery rate of 0.05. Because HLA typing was unavailable for some donors at each locus, only the typed subset was used in association tests. The presence/absence analyses assumed that sequencing depth was roughly uniform across donors, and that assumption may not be true. The cohort was sequenced for TCR beta chains only, and without alpha or paired-chain data the features that could be detected were limited. CMV serostatus was the only immune exposure information available for the cohort.

The TCR was taken from a woman aged 25 to 39 in good health and CMV-seropositive. The sequencing sample was made of PBMCs. The sequence is built from TRBV5-6 and TRBJ2-6; the D segment cannot be called with confidence. The bases read TGTGCCAGCAGCCTCCGCGGTTCTGGGGCCAACGTCCTGACTTTC. Translated, it reads CASSLRGSGANVLTF.